What follows describes a single T cell receptor (beta chain). Its antigen is undetermined. The V segment lost 4 bases and the J segment 5 bases; nucleotides outside the gene matches: 10. CDR3 length: 15 amino acids. Germline V gene sequence: CDR1 SGHRS, CDR2 YFSETQ. These data come from a study of cytomegalovirus exposure and HLA in healthy donors. Study details: In an earlier analysis, some 110 million unique TCR beta sequences were found from some 180 million T cells.

Study observations and caveats: Productive rates of about 90% or about 30% were seen for most TCR beta V segments in an earlier analysis. Using the classifier, cytomegalovirus status was reportedly diagnosed with high specificity and sensitivity.

The PCR ran on 60 Vbeta and 13 Jbeta primers. The repertoire was sequenced with immunoSEQ multiplex PCR; TCRdb's copy has only in-frame clones and lacks some. Among 150,000 to 200,000 clones listed, over 70% were seen once. The sequence was collected from a woman in her thirties in good health and CMV-seropositive. V is TRBV5-1 and J is TRBJ2-7; 9 bases map to TRBD2. The sequenced sample was PBMCs. The CDR3 DNA reads TGCGCCAGCAGCGAAGGGCCTAGCGGGATAAACGAGCAGTACTTC. The encoded protein is CASSEGPSGINEQYF.